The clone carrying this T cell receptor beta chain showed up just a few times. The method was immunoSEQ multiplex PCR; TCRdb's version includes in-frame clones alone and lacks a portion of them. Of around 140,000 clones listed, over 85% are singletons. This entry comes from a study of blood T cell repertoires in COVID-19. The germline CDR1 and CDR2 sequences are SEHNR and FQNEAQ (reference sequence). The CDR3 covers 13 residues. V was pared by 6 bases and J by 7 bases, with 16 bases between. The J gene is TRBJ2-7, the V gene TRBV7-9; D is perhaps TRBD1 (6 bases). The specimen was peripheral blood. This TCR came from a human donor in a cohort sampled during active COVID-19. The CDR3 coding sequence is TGTGCCAGCAGACATGCTCTAGGGGGTGAGCAGTACTTC. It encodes CASRHALGGEQYF.